This T cell receptor beta chain is drawn from a study of identifying expanded T cells in peripheral blood (dated by TCRdb to about 2019). The study in broad terms: Technical replicates were generated by sequencing separate aliquots of the same genomic DNA pool, and four replicates were compared pairwise. Study-level results and caveats: The authors expected that biological variance in healthy repertoires might rise further over much longer intervals, such as months to years. Across all healthy donors, variance in clone template counts between roughly two-week samples was found to increase significantly with total template count. The beta-binomial model significantly reduced the number of clones called differentially abundant and the false-positive rate across all healthy-donor time intervals. The binomial model flagged 0.9 to 1.5 differentially abundant clones between technical replicates but roughly 15 over around 2 weeks and about 19 over around four weeks.

No immune events such as infections were documented for the healthy donors during the collection period. Blood repertoires from healthy donors were used as a training cohort for calibrating time-dependent variance in a beta-binomial model of differential abundance of T-cell clones. The training cohort was composed of 10 or so healthy donors, 3 female and 7 male. The donors were between roughly 29 and 70 years old, with an average age of approximately 46 years. Whole blood was collected from each healthy donor at three time points spaced 2 to 3 weeks apart and obtained from a commercial supplier. For immunosequencing, genomic DNA was extracted from whole blood that had not been sorted. The immunoSEQ Assay, which relies on bias-controlled multiplex PCR amplification of genomic DNA, was used to profile TCRbeta CDR3 regions. The source study handled its data this way. The absolute abundance of each unique TCRbeta CDR3 region was quantified after sequences were collapsed and filtered. Differential abundance was tested with a binomial (Fisher-equivalent) model and with a beta-binomial model adding time-dependent variance fitted from healthy donors. Clones with fewer than 5 combined templates were removed, and a clone was called differentially abundant if the clone's Benjamini-Hochberg FDR was below 0.01. Using the form v = (b*log(k)+a)^2, the beta-binomial variance was modeled as a function of the total template count across the two samples. Sourced from immuneACCESS, this table was stored by TCRdb with only in-frame sequences that have V and J called. A share of the clones is absent; for the studies checked, an unresolved V gene accounts for under half, and the remainder has no known explanation. That table furnishes V, J and clone size, whereas the DNA furnished D and trimming. This sample holds 95,000 to 100,000 clones; approximately 88% were observed only once. Roughly a sixth of the sample rests with the top ten.

The CDR3 covers 15 residues, taking in both the cysteine and the phenylalanine. Only the CDR3 DNA stays, 45 bases, in frame from base 1. CDR1 and CDR2, looked up from the germline V gene (reference sequence), are MNHEY and SMNVEV. V lost 8 bases and J lost 6 bases, and the count of bases not matched to a germline gene is 9. With regard to this clone: What this receptor recognizes is not known. Base qualities are not provided; no much larger clone lies one nucleotide away.

The TCR was taken from a person aged 18-70 years in good health. The sequence is built from TRBV27 and TRBJ1-5, with 11 central nucleotides matching TRBD1. The sequenced material came from blood. At the DNA level, the sequence is TGTGCCAGCCAACCGGGACAGGGGGTGATTCAGCCCCAGCATTTT. Its translation is CASQPGQGVIQPQHF.